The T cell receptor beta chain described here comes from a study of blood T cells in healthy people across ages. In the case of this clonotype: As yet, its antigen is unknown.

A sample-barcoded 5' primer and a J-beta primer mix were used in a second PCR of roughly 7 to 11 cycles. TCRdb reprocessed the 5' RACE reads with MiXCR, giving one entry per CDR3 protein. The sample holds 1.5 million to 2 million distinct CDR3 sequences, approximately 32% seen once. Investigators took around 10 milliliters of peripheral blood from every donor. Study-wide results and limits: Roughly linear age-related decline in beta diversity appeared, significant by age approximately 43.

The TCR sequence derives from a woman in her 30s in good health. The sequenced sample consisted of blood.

CDR3 nucleotides: TGCAGTGCTAGCGATTCGGGCGGGAGATACAATGAGCAGTTCTTC. It is translated as CSASDSGGRYNEQFF. The rearrangement links TRBV20-1 to TRBJ2-1; 7 bases are shared with TRBD2. Germline CDR1 is DFQATT and CDR2 is SNEGSKA (reference sequence). The V segment lost 3 bases and the J segment 4 bases; nucleotides outside the gene matches: 9. The CDR3 consists of 15 residues.